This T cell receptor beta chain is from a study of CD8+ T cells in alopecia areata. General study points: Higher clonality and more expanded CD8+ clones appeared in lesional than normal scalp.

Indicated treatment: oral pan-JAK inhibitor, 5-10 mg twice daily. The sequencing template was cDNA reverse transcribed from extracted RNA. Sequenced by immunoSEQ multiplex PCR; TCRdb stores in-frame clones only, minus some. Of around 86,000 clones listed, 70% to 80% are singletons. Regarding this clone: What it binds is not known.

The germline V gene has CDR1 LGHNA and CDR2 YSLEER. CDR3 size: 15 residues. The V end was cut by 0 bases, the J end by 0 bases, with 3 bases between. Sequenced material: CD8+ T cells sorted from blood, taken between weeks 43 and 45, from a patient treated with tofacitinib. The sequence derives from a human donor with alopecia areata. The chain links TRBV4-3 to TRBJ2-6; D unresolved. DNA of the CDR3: TGCGCCAGCAGCCAAGACCTCTCTGGGGCCAACGTCCTGACTTTC. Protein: CASSQDLSGANVLTF.